Presented here are 32 T cell receptor beta chains from one specimen sequenced in a study of technical replicates of blood from several donors. Sequencing used immunoSEQ multiplex PCR; TCRdb keeps in-frame clones, though not all of them. Of tens of thousands of clones listed, roughly 96% are singletons. Sequencing used T cells isolated from PBMCs. The source of these receptors is a human donor in good health.

The genes are TRBV7-2 and TRBJ2-7; 11 nucleotides agree with TRBD2. V was pared by 7 bases and J by 7 bases, with 9 bases of the junction left unmatched. The CDR3 extends over 14 amino acids. Germline lookup yields CDR1 SGHTA and CDR2 FQGNSA. This CDR3 is CASTVAGGPREQYF. CDR3 in DNA: TGTGCCAGCACCGTAGCGGGAGGGCCTCGGGAGCAGTACTTC.

The chain employs TRBV9 and TRBJ2-3; unclear D gene. Trimming cost V 6 bases and J 6 bases, with 14 bases left between them. Looked up from germline, CDR1 is SGDLS and CDR2 is YYNGEE. The CDR3 totals 13 residues. This CDR3 reads CASTPFSGDTQYF. DNA of the CDR3: TGTGCCAGCACCCCTTTTTCCGGGGATACGCAGTATTTT.

The rearrangement uses TRBV11-2 and TRBJ2-3; no clear D. CDR3 size: 13 residues. CDR1 is SGHAT and CDR2 is FQNNGV in the germline V gene. V dropped 5 bases and J dropped 1 base, with 7 bases sitting between them. The CDR3 here is CASSLLGTDTQYF. Written as DNA, the CDR3 is TGTGCCAGCAGCCTCTTAGGCACAGATACGCAGTATTTT.

The rearrangement uses TRBV12-5 and TRBJ2-1, with D perhaps matching TRBD2 (5 bases). The length of the CDR3 is 14 residues. The germline CDR1 and CDR2 sequences are LGHNT and FRNRAP. Trimming left V 3 bases short and J 6 bases short, with 12 bases between. The CDR3 spells CASGFLGVGNEQFF. The CDR3 DNA reads as TGTGCTAGTGGTTTCCTGGGAGTGGGCAATGAGCAGTTCTTC.

V and J are TRBV9 and TRBJ2-2, with D possibly being TRBD1 (5 bases). The CDR3 has 15 residues. The V end was cut by 3 bases, the J end by 6 bases, with 15 bases between. Germline loops: CDR1 SGDLS, CDR2 YYNGEE. This CDR3 is CASSASTGNPGELFF. CDR3 DNA sequence: TGTGCCAGCAGCGCGAGCACAGGAAACCCCGGGGAGCTGTTTTTT.

The rearrangement links TRBV7-6 to TRBJ1-1, with D possibly TRBD1 on 5 matching bases. The length of the CDR3 is 18 residues. Germline values: CDR1 SGHVS, CDR2 FNYEAQ. Trimming removed 5 bases at V and 0 bases at J, with 22 bases between. This CDR3 is CASSPGRGAQRLNTEAFF. The DNA for the CDR3 is TGTGCCAGCAGCCCAGGAAGGGGCGCCCAACGGCTGAACACTGAAGCTTTCTTT.

This chain connects TRBV14 to TRBJ2-3; 13 bases fit TRBD2. The germline V gene encodes CDR1 SGHDN and CDR2 FVKESK. With V trimmed by 2 bases and J by 0 bases, 17 bases remained unmatched. This CDR3 contains 22 residues. The CDR3 DNA follows: TGTGCCAGCAGCCAACAACTACCACCGGGACTAGCGGGAATTTTGAGCACAGATACGCAGTATTTT. Residues: CASSQQLPPGLAGILSTDTQYF.

The J gene is TRBJ1-1, the V gene TRBV4-1; D remains unclear. The germline gives CDR1 MGHRA, CDR2 YSYEKL. The CDR3 runs 15 residues. V lost 1 base and J 1 base, leaving 10 bases between the germline ends. The CDR3 here is CASSQVEGGNTEAFF. The CDR3 DNA reads TGCGCCAGCAGCCAAGTCGAGGGCGGGAACACTGAAGCTTTCTTT.

This chain uses TRBV4-2 with TRBJ2-7; D is possibly TRBD2 (7 bases). V was trimmed by 4 bases and J by 2 bases, leaving 15 bases between them. CDR3 length: 15 amino acids. The germline gives CDR1 LGHNA, CDR2 YNFKEQ. CDR3 residues: CASSPRGGNPYEQYF. The CDR3 DNA reads as TGTGCCAGCAGCCCCAGGGGAGGGAATCCCTACGAGCAGTACTTC.

This rearrangement joins TRBV30 to TRBJ2-7; no definite D call. The germline V gene encodes CDR1 GTSNPN and CDR2 SVGIG (reference sequence). V dropped 4 bases and J dropped 3 bases, with 7 bases sitting between them. There are 11 residues in the CDR3. The CDR3, as DNA: TGTGCCTGGAATATAAACTACGAGCAGTACTTC. Its protein is CAWNINYEQYF.

This clone was detected only once. The CDR3 loop is CASSVTGGILGETQYF. The CDR3, as DNA: TGTGCCAGCAGTGTGACAGGGGGAATACTGGGGGAGACCCAGTACTTC. The V call is TRBV28, the J call TRBJ2-5, with TRBD1 matching over 9 bases. Germline V gene lookup returns CDR1 MDHEN and CDR2 SYDVKM. V trimming: 5 bases; J trimming: 5 bases; junction bases outside the gene matches: 12. The CDR3 is 16 residues long. Based on the CDR3 plus reference TRBV28 and TRBJ2-5, the full variable domain is DVKVTQSSRYLVKRTGEKVFLECVQDMDHENMFWYRQDPGLGLRLIYFSYDVKMKEKGDIPEGYSVSREKKERFSLILESASTNQTSMYLCASSVTGGILGETQYFGPGTRLLVL.

The CDR3 here is CASSSKIREQYF. DNA for the CDR3: TGTGCCAGCAGCTCGAAGATACGGGAGCAGTACTTC. The chain combines TRBV5-4 with TRBJ2-7; D is uncertain. V was clipped by 3 bases and J by 7 bases, with 11 bases between them. Germline V gives CDR1 SGHNT, CDR2 YYREEE (reference sequence). This CDR3 has 12 amino acids.

The V gene is TRBV18, the J gene TRBJ2-1; 7 nucleotides align to TRBD1. Unmatched junction bases numbered 5, after V lost 0 bases and J lost 6 bases. CDR3 size: 15 residues. Per the germline V gene, CDR1 is KGHSH and CDR2 is LQKENI. The CDR3 sequence is CASSPPGGQGNEQFF. CDR3 sequence (DNA): TGTGCCAGCTCACCACCAGGGGGCCAGGGCAATGAGCAGTTCTTC.

V gene TRBV7-2 combines with J gene TRBJ2-7; D remains unclear. Germline-derived CDR1 and CDR2 are SGHTA and FQGNSA. The CDR3 totals 12 residues. Trimming took 6 bases from V and 0 from J, leaving 6 bases between them. CDR3 protein: CASSSLSYEQYF. DNA for the CDR3: TGTGCCAGCAGTAGTCTCTCCTACGAGCAGTACTTC.

This chain joins TRBV19 and TRBJ2-4; possibly TRBD2 for D (6 bases). The CDR3 is 16 residues long. Trimming removed 6 bases from V and 0 bases from J, with 15 bases in between. The germline V gene has CDR1 LNHDA and CDR2 SQIVND (reference sequence). DNA for the CDR3: TGTGCCAGTAGCCGGGACTCCGAGCTAGCCAAAAACATTCAGTACTTC. As protein: CASSRDSELAKNIQYF.

The chain couples TRBV7-9 to TRBJ2-2; TRBD1 aligns across 9 bases. CDR3 length: 15 amino acids. Trimming took 7 bases from V and 2 from J; bases not matched to a gene: 5. In germline, CDR1 is SEHNR, CDR2 FQNEAQ (reference sequence). CDR3 nucleotide sequence: TGTGCCAGCAACAAGGACAGGGGAAACACCGGGGAGCTGTTTTTT. Its translation is CASNKDRGNTGELFF.

The rearrangement joins TRBV9 to TRBJ2-7, with 7 bases matching TRBD1. Germline CDR1 is SGDLS and CDR2 is YYNGEE. The V and J ends lost 3 bases and 3 bases, in that order; junction bases with no gene match: 6. The CDR3 length is 14 residues. CDR3 loop: CASSAGQVGYEQYF. The CDR3 nucleotides read TGTGCCAGCAGCGCAGGACAGGTAGGCTACGAGCAGTACTTC. Looking up the rest from reference TRBV9 and TRBJ2-7 gives the full variable domain: DSGVTQTPKHLITATGQRVTLRCSPRSGDLSVYWYQQSLDQGLQFLIQYYNGEERAKGNILERFSAQQFPDLHSELNLSSLELGDSALYFCASSAGQVGYEQYFGPGTRLTVT.

The chain has TRBV28 and TRBJ2-7; TRBD1 matches 8 bases. The CDR3 consists of 16 residues. The V gene end was trimmed by 5 bases and the J gene end by 1 base; junction bases not matched to a gene: 10. CDR1 and CDR2 from the germline V gene are MDHEN and SYDVKM. For the CDR3, the DNA is TGTGCCAGCAGTCTACCTGGACAGGGAAAATCCTACGAGCAGTACTTC. Protein sequence: CASSLPGQGKSYEQYF.

V usage is TRBV5-8 and J usage is TRBJ1-5; the D gene is possibly TRBD1 (6 bases). The CDR3 loop spans 15 amino acids. Germline V gives CDR1 SGHTS, CDR2 YDEGEE. Trimming stripped 0 bases from V and 5 bases from J, with 12 bases between. The chain's CDR3 is CASSLAWTADQPQHF. The CDR3, as DNA: TGTGCCAGCAGCTTGGCCTGGACAGCGGATCAGCCCCAGCATTTT.

The chain recombines TRBV7-6 with TRBJ1-2, with 8 nucleotides matching TRBD1. The germline V gene has CDR1 SGHVS and CDR2 FNYEAQ. With 0 bases clipped from V and 8 bases from J, the junction kept 8 bases outside the gene matches. The CDR3 is 15 residues long. CDR3 nucleotides: TGTGCCAGCAGCTTAGCGACTCAGGGGGCATTAGGCTACACCTTC. The encoded protein is CASSLATQGALGYTF.

This chain links TRBV6-4 with TRBJ2-7; D is undetermined. V was clipped by 0 bases and J by 2 bases, with 11 bases between them. This CDR3 has 15 residues. The germline gives CDR1 MRHNA, CDR2 SNTAGT. The CDR3: CASSDSLAAAYEQYF. The CDR3 region has the DNA TGTGCCAGCAGTGACTCTTTAGCTGCCGCCTACGAGCAGTACTTC.

The chain links TRBV6-1 to TRBJ1-4; 8 bases agree with TRBD1. The CDR3 is made up of 14 amino acids. From germline, CDR1 is MNHNS and CDR2 SASEGT. V was pared by 3 bases and J by 9 bases, with 6 bases of the junction left unmatched. The chain's CDR3 is CASSDQGAIKKLFF. The CDR3, as DNA: TGTGCCAGCAGTGACCAGGGGGCTATCAAAAAACTGTTTTTT.

This clone came up once. The chain employs TRBV27 and TRBJ2-7; TRBD2 matches at 11 bases. This CDR3 is 14 amino acids long. Germline V lookup: CDR1 MNHEY, CDR2 SMNVEV (reference sequence). V shed 6 bases and J 2 bases; nucleotides not matched to a gene: 3. CDR3 sequence reads: CASSGLAGPYEQYF. In DNA form, the CDR3 reads TGTGCCAGCAGCGGACTAGCGGGTCCCTACGAGCAGTACTTC.

V is TRBV6-1 and J is TRBJ1-1; D not certain. The CDR3 consists of 14 residues. Germline CDR1 is MNHNS and CDR2 is SASEGT. The V gene lost 4 bases and the J gene lost 4 bases, with 13 bases spanning the gap. CDR3 in amino acids: CASSALSASTEAFF. In nucleotides, the CDR3 is TGTGCCAGCAGTGCCCTCTCAGCGTCCACTGAAGCTTTCTTT.

The V and J genes are TRBV25-1 and TRBJ2-2; 9 nucleotides align to TRBD2. The ends lost 4 bases at V and 4 bases at J; junction bases unmatched: 4. Germline V CDR1 and CDR2: MGHDK, SYGVNS. The CDR3 extends over 15 amino acids. The DNA of the CDR3 is TGTGCCAGCAGTGTAGCGGGAGTAAGCACCGGGGAGCTGTTTTTT. This codes for CASSVAGVSTGELFF.

The chain links TRBV5-8 to TRBJ2-1, with D unclear. Germline V CDR1 and CDR2: SGHTS, YDEGEE. This CDR3 has 16 residues. Trimming shortened V by 2 bases and J by 7 bases, and 19 bases separated the two germline ends. CDR3 coding DNA: TGTGCCAGCAGCTTTGCGCGGCAGTTTATCCAGAATGAGCAGTTCTTC. Protein sequence: CASSFARQFIQNEQFF.

The rearrangement joins TRBV18 to TRBJ1-1, with D possibly being TRBD1 (5 bases). CDR1 is KGHSH, CDR2 LQKENI, per germline. There are 15 residues in the CDR3. V dropped 2 bases and J dropped 4 bases, with 14 bases sitting between them. CDR3 protein: CASSPRRGAGTEAFF. The CDR3 DNA sequence: TGTGCCAGCTCACCAAGGCGGGGCGCGGGCACTGAAGCTTTCTTT.

This clone was seen a single time. The V call is TRBV5-4, the J call TRBJ2-1; 8 nucleotides match TRBD2. With 7 bases clipped from V and 5 bases from J, the junction kept 5 bases outside the gene matches. The germline V gene encodes CDR1 SGHNT and CDR2 YYREEE (reference sequence). This CDR3 spans 13 amino acids. CDR3 amino acids: CASSAGGHNEQFF. The CDR3, as DNA: TGTGCCAGCTCTGCGGGAGGACACAATGAGCAGTTCTTC.

The rearrangement joins TRBV4-1 to TRBJ1-1; tentative D call: TRBD1 (5 bases). V lost 4 bases and J 0 bases, leaving 6 bases between the germline ends. This CDR3 contains 13 residues. Germline assignment: CDR1 MGHRA and CDR2 YSYEKL. The CDR3 is CASSPRVNTEAFF. CDR3 sequence (DNA): TGCGCCAGCAGCCCCAGGGTGAACACTGAAGCTTTCTTT.

The gene calls are TRBV28 and TRBJ1-4; D call uncertain. Germline assignment: CDR1 MDHEN and CDR2 SYDVKM. V was cut by 6 bases and J by 10 bases, with 9 bases left in between. The CDR3 spans 11 residues. The CDR3 region has the DNA TGTGCCAGCAGGGAGGGAGGAAAACTGTTTTTT. It encodes CASREGGKLFF.

This clone has a single count. This rearrangement joins TRBV9 to TRBJ2-3; perhaps TRBD1 as D (6 bases). The V gene lost 0 bases and the J gene lost 7 bases, with 12 bases spanning the gap. There are 14 residues in the CDR3. In germline, CDR1 is SGDLS, CDR2 YYNGEE. DNA for the CDR3: TGTGCCAGCAGCGTAGGGACAGAGATCAATACGCAGTATTTT. Amino acids: CASSVGTEINTQYF.

The rearrangement uses TRBV6-5 and TRBJ2-7; the D gene is possibly TRBD2 (5 bases). V was clipped by 7 bases and J by 0 bases, with 13 bases between them. Per germline, CDR1 MNHEY and CDR2 SVGAGI. CDR3 length: 14 amino acids. CDR3 in DNA: TGTGCCAGCACCATTAGCGCAAGCTCCTACGAGCAGTACTTC. Translation: CASTISASSYEQYF.